The rows below give T cell receptor beta chains drawn from one sample of a study of molecular identifiers for immune sequencing clone quantification. From the PCR reads, TCRdb called clonotypes with MiXCR, one entry per CDR3 protein. Of under 800,000 distinct CDR3 sequences in the sample, roughly 27% were seen once. The sample was naive CD8+ T cells from blood, with Jurkat cell RNA spiked in. The receptors were sampled from a human donor in good health. Some libraries in this study had Jurkat cell RNA spiked in. The CDR3 runs from the conserved cysteine through the conserved F or W. Each record gives: J gene, V gene, D gene, clone size, CDR3 protein, CDR3 DNA. A D gene is named only where the DNA matches it firmly. The size of a clone is reported for some rows only, either as once, few or many, or as a class for expanded clones.

>TRBJ2-7|TRBV5-4|NA|many
CASRTPENYEQYF
TGTGCCAGCAGGACACCGGAAAACTACGAGCAGTACTTC
>TRBJ1-1|TRBV5-1|TRBD1|many
CASSSTGMTEAFF
TGCGCCAGCAGCTCGACAGGGATGACTGAAGCTTTCTTT
>TRBJ1-1|TRBV30|NA|many
CAWGAGENTEAFF
TGTGCCTGGGGGGCCGGCGAGAACACTGAAGCTTTCTTT
>TRBJ2-7|TRBV6-2/TRBV6-3|NA|NA
CASSYSRIGLSYEQYF
TGTGCCAGCAGTTACTCGCGGATAGGCTTATCCTACGAGCAGTACTTC
>TRBJ2-2|TRBV19|TRBD2|NA
CASSTTSASGELFF
TGTGCCAGTAGTACGACTAGCGCCTCCGGGGAGCTGTTTTTT
>TRBJ1-1|TRBV6-5|TRBD1|many
CASTLTGGTEAFF
TGTGCCAGCACTCTAACAGGGGGCACTGAAGCTTTCTTT
>TRBJ1-1|TRBV29-1|NA|many
CSVGGMSTEAFF
TGCAGCGTTGGAGGGATGAGCACTGAAGCTTTCTTT
>TRBJ2-7|TRBV12-3/TRBV12-4|TRBD2|NA
CASSSGTSYYEQYF
TGTGCCAGCAGTTCCGGGACTAGCTACTACGAGCAGTACTTC
>TRBJ1-5|TRBV7-9|NA|NA
CASKDGREGNQPQHF
TGTGCCAGCAAAGACGGGAGGGAGGGGAATCAGCCCCAGCATTTT
>TRBJ2-7|TRBV27|NA|NA
CASNARGNYGQYF
TGTGCCAGCAACGCCCGGGGGAACTACGGGCAGTACTTC
>TRBJ2-3|TRBV6-2/TRBV6-3|TRBD2|NA
CASSSGGAGGVFGTDTQYF
TGTGCCAGCAGTTCCGGTGGGGCGGGAGGGGTCTTCGGCACAGATACGCAGTATTTT
>TRBJ2-1|TRBV28|TRBD1|few
CASSLLHPGTGGGEQFF
TGTGCCAGCAGTTTGCTCCATCCCGGGACAGGGGGCGGTGAGCAGTTCTTC
>TRBJ2-1|TRBV27|NA|few
CASIQGGPYGEQFF
TGTGCCAGCATTCAAGGGGGGCCGTATGGTGAGCAGTTCTTC
>TRBJ2-3|TRBV4-1|NA|many
CASSQEWTKDTQYF
TGCGCCAGCAGCCAAGAATGGACGAAGGATACGCAGTATTTT
>TRBJ1-5|TRBV6-2/TRBV6-3|NA|many
CASSYRWARSNQPQHF
TGTGCCAGCAGTTACAGGTGGGCGCGGAGCAATCAGCCCCAGCATTTT
>TRBJ1-4|TRBV2|NA|few
CASSVQGLSEKLFF
TGTGCCAGCAGTGTTCAGGGGCTTTCTGAAAAACTGTTTTTT
>TRBJ1-1|TRBV4-3|TRBD1|many
CASSQTGTGAFF
TGCGCCAGCAGCCAAACAGGGACAGGAGCTTTCTTT
>TRBJ2-7|TRBV30|NA|NA
CAWTLAGYEQYF
TGTGCCTGGACATTGGCAGGTTACGAGCAGTACTTC
>TRBJ2-7|TRBV29-1|TRBD1|many
CSVGAAGGYEQYF
TGCAGCGTTGGCGCGGCAGGGGGCTACGAGCAGTACTTC
>TRBJ1-1|TRBV6-6|NA|NA
CASIRSGDTEAFF
TGTGCCAGCATTCGCTCGGGGGACACTGAAGCTTTCTTT
>TRBJ2-1|TRBV25-1|TRBD2|many
CASTTGTSGEGGQFF
TGTGCCAGTACTACCGGGACTAGCGGAGAGGGCGGTCAGTTCTTC
>TRBJ2-2|TRBV10-1|NA|NA
CASSESGSLNTGELFF
TGCGCCAGCAGTGAGTCCGGATCCTTGAACACCGGGGAGCTGTTTTTT
>TRBJ2-5|TRBV5-1|NA|many
CASSLDVQETQYF
TGCGCCAGCAGCCTGGACGTCCAAGAGACCCAGTACTTC
>TRBJ2-3|TRBV19|TRBD2|NA
CASSIRPDLTSADTQYF
TGTGCCAGTAGTATTCGGCCGGATCTAACTAGCGCAGATACGCAGTATTTT
>TRBJ2-7|TRBV6-2/TRBV6-3|NA|many
CASSYVDEQYF
TGTGCCAGCAGTTACGTGGACGAGCAGTACTTC
>TRBJ2-7|TRBV29-1|NA|many
CSVEDGEGATYEQYF
TGCAGCGTTGAAGACGGGGAGGGGGCAACCTACGAGCAGTACTTC
>TRBJ2-7|TRBV12-3/TRBV12-4|NA|NA
CASSLVPRNEQYF
TGTGCCAGCAGTTTAGTCCCGAGGAACGAGCAGTACTTC
>TRBJ1-5|TRBV2|NA|many
CASSEGGYSNQPQHF
TGTGCCAGCAGTGAAGGAGGGTATAGCAATCAGCCCCAGCATTTT
>TRBJ2-6|TRBV20-1|NA|many
CSASPQGPGANVLTF
TGCAGTGCTAGTCCGCAGGGTCCTGGGGCCAACGTCCTGACTTTC
>TRBJ1-5|TRBV27|NA|NA
CASSLRSVGGHNQPQHF
TGTGCCAGCAGTTTAAGAAGTGTAGGGGGTCACAATCAGCCCCAGCATTTT
>TRBJ1-1|TRBV2|TRBD1|NA
CASKQGVMNTEAFF
TGTGCCAGCAAGCAGGGGGTCATGAACACTGAAGCTTTCTTT
>TRBJ2-3|TRBV5-1|NA|many
CASSERPGTDTQYF
TGCGCCAGCAGTGAACGCCCCGGCACAGATACGCAGTATTTT
>TRBJ1-1|TRBV11-2|TRBD1|many
CASSLGYGQVGLEAFF
TGTGCCAGCAGCTTAGGTTACGGACAGGTGGGACTCGAAGCTTTCTTT
>TRBJ2-1|TRBV5-4|NA|many
CASSSRGDEQFF
TGTGCCAGCAGCTCCCGTGGGGACGAGCAGTTCTTC
>TRBJ2-1|TRBV12-3/TRBV12-4|TRBD2|few
CASSPGGLAGANEQFF
TGTGCCAGCAGTCCCGGGGGACTAGCGGGGGCCAATGAGCAGTTCTTC
>TRBJ2-2|TRBV24-1|TRBD2|NA
CATSDPLAGGNTGELFF
TGTGCCACCAGTGATCCACTAGCGGGAGGAAACACCGGGGAGCTGTTTTTT
>TRBJ2-7|TRBV19|NA|few
CASRERQDLTYKQYF
TGTGCCAGTAGAGAGAGACAGGATCTTACCTACAAGCAGTACTTC
>TRBJ1-3|TRBV9|TRBD1|NA
CASSAGTVGDTIYF
TGTGCCAGCAGCGCCGGGACAGTAGGAGACACCATATATTTT
>TRBJ2-7|TRBV7-9|NA|NA
CASSSDSISYEQYF
TGTGCCAGCAGCTCGGACAGTATCTCCTACGAGCAGTACTTC
>TRBJ2-6|TRBV20-1|NA|few
CSASSGAGANVLTF
TGCAGTGCTAGCTCAGGGGCTGGGGCCAACGTCCTGACTTTC
>TRBJ1-6|TRBV4-3|NA|many
CASSKEMNSYNSPLHF
TGCGCCAGCAGCAAAGAGATGAACTCCTATAATTCACCCCTCCACTTT
>TRBJ2-7|TRBV28|NA|many
CASSNRVAPYEQYF
TGTGCCAGCAGCAACAGGGTGGCCCCGTACGAGCAGTACTTC
>TRBJ1-1|TRBV7-9|NA|few
CASSEGHVVWDTEAFF
TGTGCCAGCAGCGAAGGACACGTAGTATGGGACACTGAAGCTTTCTTT
>TRBJ2-7|TRBV5-4|NA|many
CASSFFGGRYEQYF
TGTGCCAGCAGCTTTTTCGGGGGGCGATACGAGCAGTACTTC
>TRBJ2-1|TRBV6-2/TRBV6-3|TRBD2|NA
CASSYSGKLAEDNNEQFF
TGTGCCAGCAGTTACTCCGGAAAACTAGCGGAAGATAACAATGAGCAGTTCTTC
>TRBJ2-1|TRBV27|TRBD2|many
CASSPGTSVYNEQFF
TGTGCCAGCAGTCCGGGGACTAGCGTTTACAATGAGCAGTTCTTC
>TRBJ2-5|TRBV12-3/TRBV12-4|TRBD1|NA
CASSQDRVGTQYF
TGTGCCAGCAGTCAAGACAGGGTTGGGACCCAGTACTTC
>TRBJ1-3|TRBV6-5|TRBD1|many
CASSQNDRAVPGNTIYF
TGTGCCAGCAGTCAAAACGACAGGGCTGTTCCTGGAAACACCATATATTTT
>TRBJ2-2|TRBV12-3/TRBV12-4|NA|few
CASSLQGNTGELFF
TGTGCCAGCAGTTTACAGGGAAACACCGGGGAGCTGTTTTTT
>TRBJ2-1|TRBV7-2|NA|many
CASSSNLLRQFF
TGTGCCAGCAGCTCCAATCTTTTACGGCAGTTCTTC
>TRBJ2-2|TRBV4-3|TRBD2|NA
CASGQDYTSGGNTGELFF
TGCGCCAGCGGCCAAGACTATACTAGCGGGGGGAACACCGGGGAGCTGTTTTTT
>TRBJ2-5|TRBV7-8|TRBD1|many
CASSYAKGARETQYF
TGTGCCAGCAGCTACGCCAAGGGGGCGCGAGAGACCCAGTACTTC
>TRBJ2-7|TRBV5-1|TRBD1|many
CASSLQGQGADEQYF
TGCGCCAGCAGCTTGCAGGGACAGGGGGCTGACGAGCAGTACTTC
>TRBJ2-7|TRBV28|TRBD1|NA
CASRPGTVEQYF
TGTGCCAGCAGGCCCGGGACAGTTGAGCAGTACTTC
>TRBJ1-1|TRBV4-2|NA|few
CASSQGTDNTEAFF
TGTGCCAGCAGCCAAGGGACAGATAACACTGAAGCTTTCTTT
>TRBJ1-5|TRBV29-1|NA|NA
CSDQKGDTQHF
TGCAGCGACCAAAAAGGAGATACGCAGCATTTT
>TRBJ2-5|TRBV6-6|NA|many
CASSSGPRTAQETQYF
TGTGCCAGCAGTTCCGGCCCTAGGACAGCTCAAGAGACCCAGTACTTC
>TRBJ1-2|TRBV20-1|NA|NA
CRARPERTYGYTF
TGCAGAGCTAGACCCGAACGTACCTATGGCTACACCTTC
>TRBJ2-2|TRBV7-9|NA|few
CASSPREGRTGELFF
TGTGCCAGCAGCCCTCGAGAGGGGCGGACCGGGGAGCTGTTTTTT
>TRBJ1-5|TRBV6-5|NA|NA
CASSRTILESNQPQHF
TGTGCCAGCAGTCGGACAATTTTGGAGAGCAATCAGCCCCAGCATTTT